The 4 T cell receptor beta chains reported below all come from one sample, sequenced in a study of shared clonotypes between healthy human individuals. Clones were sequenced by immunoSEQ multiplex PCR, and TCRdb holds only the in-frame ones, with some missing. The sample records some 2.1 million clones, approximately 94% being singletons. Naive CD8 cells, CD45RO-negative and positively selected for CCR7, excluded terminally differentiated effector memory CD45RA+ cells. The sample consisted of naive CD8+ T cells sorted from blood. The receptor source for this set is a man aged 18 to 35 in good health.

The chain employs TRBV5-4 and TRBJ1-1; 8 bases agree with TRBD1. Losses at the gene ends were 7 bases for V and 7 bases for J; bases not matched to a gene: 12. This CDR3 has 14 amino acids. CDR1 is SGHNT and CDR2 is YYREEE in the germline V gene (reference sequence). The CDR3 DNA sequence: TGTGCCAGCTCAATTACAACAGGGGGGCTTGAAGCTTTCTTT. Translation gives CASSITTGGLEAFF.

This clone has only one observation. The chain employs TRBV6-1 and TRBJ2-1; D gene unclear. CDR1 MNHNS and CDR2 SASEGT come from the germline V gene. The CDR3 is made up of 16 amino acids. Trimming took off 2 bases at V and 0 bases at J, with 11 bases between the two ends. The CDR3 region has the DNA TGTGCCAGCAGTGAATACCAAGGGATCTCCTACAATGAGCAGTTCTTC. It specifies CASSEYQGISYNEQFF.

This chain uses TRBV29-1 with TRBJ2-3; D uncertain. The CDR3 has 13 residues. V was cut by 5 bases and J by 2 bases, with 11 bases left in between. Germline lookup yields CDR1 SQVTM and CDR2 ANQGSEA. In nucleotides, the CDR3 is TGCAGCGTTTTAACAGATTACACAGATACGCAGTATTTT. Encoded protein: CSVLTDYTDTQYF.

The table lists this clone with a count of one. Here the CDR3 DNA reads TGCGCCAGCAGCCAAGATATGGGGATAGGGTACGAGCAGTACTTC. Encoded protein: CASSQDMGIGYEQYF. The J gene is TRBJ2-7, the V gene TRBV4-3; D gene uncertain. Germline V gene lookup returns CDR1 LGHNA and CDR2 YSLEER. The length of the CDR3 is 15 residues. Trimming took 0 bases from V and 4 from J, leaving 13 bases between them.